The 32 T cell receptor beta chains presented below share a single source sample, sequenced in a study of T cell responses to AZD1222 COVID-19 vaccine. Generated by immunoSEQ multiplex PCR, the TCRdb table keeps only in-frame clones and is missing some. The sample holds 150,000 to 200,000 clones; 92% are singletons and the top ten take under 1.5%. This sample comprised peripheral blood, obtained 28 days after the second AZD1222 dose. The receptor set was obtained from an adult who received the AZD1222 COVID-19 vaccine.

The chain carries TRBV14 and TRBJ2-1; maybe TRBD2 (5 bases). V lost 4 bases to trimming and J lost 4 bases, with 14 bases between them. The CDR3 runs to 15 residues. From germline, CDR1 is SGHDN and CDR2 FVKESK. CDR3: CASSPIARTYNEQFF. The DNA for the CDR3 is TGTGCCAGCAGCCCGATCGCTAGGACTTACAATGAGCAGTTCTTC.

The chain joins TRBV28 to TRBJ1-6; TRBD1 aligns across 10 bases. CDR1 MDHEN and CDR2 SYDVKM come from the germline V gene. The CDR3 spans 15 residues. Trimming at V came to 6 bases and at J to 7 bases, leaving 6 bases not matched to a gene. The DNA for the CDR3 is TGTGCCAGCAGCTCCTCGGACAGGGGGAATTCACCCCTCCACTTT. Protein: CASSSSDRGNSPLHF.

V and J are TRBV10-3 and TRBJ1-4; 10 nucleotides match TRBD1. This CDR3 is built from 16 residues. Germline assignment: CDR1 ENHRY and CDR2 SYGVKD. The V gene end was trimmed by 3 bases and the J gene end by 8 bases; junction bases not matched to a gene: 9. The CDR3 DNA reads as TGTGCCATCAGTGACCAGGGGACAGGGGTTTCCGAAAAACTGTTTTTT. Its translation: CAISDQGTGVSEKLFF.

This chain connects TRBV19 to TRBJ2-1, with D hard to call. CDR1 LNHDA and CDR2 SQIVND come from the germline V gene (reference sequence). The length of the CDR3 is 17 residues. The V end was cut by 5 bases, the J end by 4 bases, with 21 bases between. CDR3 in DNA: TGTGCCAGTAGTCCCTCGAGACCCGTTAACGGTTACAATGAGCAGTTCTTC. It yields the protein CASSPSRPVNGYNEQFF.

This sequence joins TRBV9 and TRBJ2-3; TRBD2 agrees at 10 bases. Losses at the gene ends were 4 bases for V and 6 bases for J; bases not matched to a gene: 8. This CDR3 is 15 amino acids long. CDR1 SGDLS and CDR2 YYNGEE come from the germline V gene. CDR3 coding DNA: TGTGCCAGCAGCCAATTAGCGGGAGGAGGTGATACGCAGTATTTT. This translates into CASSQLAGGGDTQYF.

The V and J genes are TRBV15 and TRBJ2-5; TRBD1 matches 8 bases. This CDR3 is built from 16 residues. V was clipped by 0 bases and J by 5 bases; unmatched bases: 8. Per germline, CDR1 LNHNV and CDR2 YYDKDF (reference sequence). CDR3 DNA sequence: TGTGCCACCAGCAGAGATGGAACAGGGGGTTTCGAGACCCAGTACTTC. This sequence encodes CATSRDGTGGFETQYF.

The CDR3 DNA reads as TGTGCCAGCAGTGAATCAACAGAGGGTAATTCACCCCTCCACTTT. Translated, it gives CASSESTEGNSPLHF. V is TRBV6-4 and J is TRBJ1-6; D is undetermined. CDR3 length: 15 residues. Germline lookup yields CDR1 MRHNA and CDR2 SNTAGT. The V and J ends lost 3 bases and 6 bases respectively, with 12 bases between them.

This chain connects TRBV5-1 to TRBJ1-4, with TRBD1 as a possible D gene (5 bases). CDR1 is SGHRS, CDR2 YFSETQ, per germline. The CDR3 runs 14 residues. V dropped 7 bases and J dropped 8 bases, with 18 bases sitting between them. CDR3 sequence reads: CASSWGGSNEKLFF. CDR3 DNA: TGCGCCAGCTCCTGGGGGGGGAGTAACGAAAAACTGTTTTTT.

This clone appeared a few times. The chain joins TRBV6-2 or TRBV6-3 to TRBJ1-1, with 11 bases identical to TRBD1. The CDR3 contains 15 residues. Trimming at V came to 5 bases and at J to 5 bases, leaving 7 bases not matched to a gene. Germline assignment: CDR1 MNHEY and CDR2 SVGEGT. The CDR3 DNA reads TGTGCCAGCAGTGACTGGGACAGGGGGGGGACTGAAGCTTTCTTT. Its translation is CASSDWDRGGTEAFF.

The chain combines TRBV7-9 with TRBJ2-1; 11 bases align to TRBD2. This CDR3 has 14 amino acids. V was clipped by 1 base and J by 7 bases; unmatched bases: 0. Germline CDR1 reads SEHNR; CDR2 reads FQNEAQ (reference sequence). The CDR3 bases are TGTGCCAGCAGCTTAGGGACTAGCGGGAATGAGCAGTTCTTC. Its protein is CASSLGTSGNEQFF.

The chain recombines TRBV13 with TRBJ2-1; 12 bases line up with TRBD2. This CDR3 is 17 amino acids long. V was clipped by 5 bases and J by 0 bases; unmatched bases: 5. Per the germline V gene, CDR1 is PRHDT and CDR2 is FYEKMQ (reference sequence). The CDR3 protein is CASSARLAGASYNEQFF. CDR3 nucleotide sequence: TGTGCCAGCAGCGCCAGACTAGCGGGGGCCTCCTACAATGAGCAGTTCTTC.

J is TRBJ1-1 and V is TRBV10-3, with D hard to call. The ends were cut back, 0 bases at V and 4 bases at J, with 15 bases in the middle. Per the germline V gene, CDR1 is ENHRY and CDR2 is SYGVKD. CDR3 length: 16 amino acids. The CDR3 DNA follows: TGTGCCATCAGTGAGTCGCGAAGTGGGTGGTCCACTGAAGCTTTCTTT. It encodes CAISESRSGWSTEAFF.

The gene calls are TRBV5-6 and TRBJ2-1, with 15 bases fitting TRBD2. Germline values: CDR1 SGHDT, CDR2 YYEEEE. The length of the CDR3 is 18 residues. Trimming cost V 7 bases and J 3 bases; bases outside gene matches: 11. CDR3 bases: TGTGCCAGCTCTGGGGGACTAGCGGGAGGTCAGGACTACAATGAGCAGTTCTTC. Translation: CASSGGLAGGQDYNEQFF. The full variable domain, completed using reference TRBV5-6 and TRBJ2-1, is DAGVTQSPTHLIKTRGQQVTLRCSPKSGHDTVSWYQQALGQGPQFIFQYYEEEERQRGNFPDRFSGHQFPNYSSELNVNALLLGDSALYLCASSGGLAGGQDYNEQFFGPGTRLTVL.

This chain uses TRBV27 with TRBJ2-7, with D unresolved. V dropped 2 bases and J dropped 0 bases, with 11 bases sitting between them. Germline assignment: CDR1 MNHEY and CDR2 SMNVEV (reference sequence). The CDR3 sequence is 15 residues long. The CDR3 reads CASSLSVGVSYEQYF. In DNA form, the CDR3 reads TGTGCCAGCAGTTTAAGCGTCGGCGTCTCCTACGAGCAGTACTTC.

The rearrangement joins TRBV7-9 to TRBJ2-7, with TRBD1 matching over 9 bases. V lost 5 bases, J lost 3 bases, and 5 bases stayed unmatched. CDR3 length equals 14 residues. Per germline, CDR1 SEHNR and CDR2 FQNEAQ (reference sequence). This chain's CDR3 is CASSPPGQGYEQYF. In nucleotides, the CDR3 is TGTGCCAGCAGCCCCCCGGGACAGGGCTACGAGCAGTACTTC.

In DNA, the CDR3 is TGTGCCAGCAGCGACGGGGCTTCAGGAGTAATGGGAGGCTACACCTTC. Protein: CASSDGASGVMGGYTF. The chain has TRBV9 and TRBJ1-2, with a possible D match to TRBD1 (5 bases). The V end was cut by 3 bases, the J end by 8 bases, with 23 bases between. The length of the CDR3 is 16 residues. The germline V gene encodes CDR1 SGDLS and CDR2 YYNGEE.

This clone has just one count. V and J are TRBV27 and TRBJ2-7; 15 bases are a match to TRBD2. Trimming cost V 5 bases and J 0 bases; bases outside gene matches: 5. CDR1 and CDR2 from the germline V gene are MNHEY and SMNVEV (reference sequence). The CDR3 has 17 amino acids. The CDR3 DNA reads as TGTGCCAGCAGTCGCGGACTAGCGGGAGGGGTCTCCTACGAGCAGTACTTC. It yields the protein CASSRGLAGGVSYEQYF.

This chain joins TRBV4-1 and TRBJ1-1, with unresolved D. The ends were cut back, 1 base at V and 4 bases at J, with 10 bases in the middle. The CDR3 is made up of 14 amino acids. Per the germline V gene, CDR1 is MGHRA and CDR2 is YSYEKL. The CDR3 DNA reads as TGCGCCAGCAGCCAAGGTAACAGTCCCACTGAAGCTTTCTTT. Translating gives CASSQGNSPTEAFF.

V gene TRBV2 combines with J gene TRBJ2-2; tentatively, D is TRBD2 (6 bases). CDR3 length equals 15 residues. Between the trimmed V and J ends, which lost 6 bases and 1 base, there was a span of 12 bases. CDR1 and CDR2 (germline): SNHLY, FYNNEI. The CDR3 loop reads CASRRDALNTGELFF. The CDR3 coding sequence is TGTGCCAGCAGGCGGGATGCCCTGAACACCGGGGAGCTGTTTTTT. The whole variable domain, remainder taken from reference TRBV2 and TRBJ2-2, is EPEVTQTPSHQVTQMGQEVILRCVPISNHLYFYWYRQILGQKVEFLVSFYNNEISEKSEIFDDQFSVERPDGSNFTLKIRSTKLEDSAMYFCASRRDALNTGELFFGEGSRLTVL.

The rearrangement links TRBV7-6 to TRBJ2-5, with 7 bases lining up with TRBD2. J was trimmed by 7 bases and V by 0 bases; bases with no gene match: 8. CDR3 length: 15 residues. Germline loops: CDR1 SGHVS, CDR2 FNYEAQ. CDR3 sequence reads: CASSLAREFWGTQYF. The CDR3, as DNA: TGTGCCAGCAGCTTAGCGCGGGAGTTTTGGGGGACCCAGTACTTC.

This clone is a singleton in its sample. The CDR3 bases are TGTGCCAGCAGCCCCGGGGACGTCGGAAACATTCAGTACTTC. Amino acids: CASSPGDVGNIQYF. The genes are TRBV9 and TRBJ2-4; possibly TRBD1 or TRBD2 for D (5 bases each). This CDR3 contains 14 residues. CDR1 is SGDLS and CDR2 is YYNGEE in the germline V gene. Trimming stripped 4 bases from V and 6 bases from J, with 14 bases between. Full variable domain (outside the CDR3, taken from reference TRBV9 and TRBJ2-4): DSGVTQTPKHLITATGQRVTLRCSPRSGDLSVYWYQQSLDQGLQFLIQYYNGEERAKGNILERFSAQQFPDLHSELNLSSLELGDSALYFCASSPGDVGNIQYFGAGTRLSVL.

V usage is TRBV6-5 and J usage is TRBJ1-1, with D perhaps TRBD1 (5 bases). Per the germline V gene, CDR1 is MNHEY and CDR2 is SVGAGI. V was pared by 4 bases and J by 5 bases, with 17 bases between. The CDR3 length is 15 residues. CDR3 sequence (DNA): TGTGCCAGCAGTTCGACCAGGGTCGTTTGGACTGAAGCTTTCTTT. Translated, it gives CASSSTRVVWTEAFF.

This clone came up once. The same CDR3 can be traced to other DNA sequences in this sample. V gene TRBV24-1 combines with J gene TRBJ2-2; D is undetermined. Trimming stripped 1 base from V and 5 bases from J, with 7 bases between. Germline values: CDR1 KGHDR, CDR2 SFDVKD. The CDR3 spans 14 residues. CDR3: CATSDFPATGELFF. DNA of the CDR3: TGTGCCACCAGTGATTTTCCGGCGACCGGGGAGCTGTTTTTT.

The CDR3 loop is CASSPGQGGSGEKLFF. CDR3 DNA sequence: TGCGCCAGCTCTCCTGGGCAGGGAGGGTCTGGTGAAAAACTGTTTTTT. This chain uses TRBV5-1 with TRBJ1-4; D is perhaps TRBD1 (5 bases). V lost 7 bases, J lost 7 bases, and 23 bases lay in between. This CDR3 spans 16 amino acids. The germline V gene encodes CDR1 SGHRS and CDR2 YFSETQ.

This rearrangement joins TRBV9 to TRBJ2-1, with 8 bases lining up with TRBD2. Germline V gene data show CDR1 as SGDLS and CDR2 as YYNGEE. CDR3 length: 16 residues. V lost 4 bases, J lost 2 bases, and 8 bases stayed unmatched. CDR3 protein: CASSPGAGDAYNEQFF. CDR3 bases: TGTGCCAGCAGCCCCGGAGCGGGAGACGCCTACAATGAGCAGTTCTTC.

The DNA for the CDR3 is TGTGCCAGCAGCCGAGGACAGTTGGTTCAGCCCCAGCATTTT. This encodes CASSRGQLVQPQHF. The rearrangement links TRBV3-1 (or the pseudogene TRBV3-2) to TRBJ1-5; tentative D call: TRBD1 (6 bases). CDR1 and CDR2 from the germline V gene are LGHDT and YNNKEL (reference sequence). The CDR3 is made up of 14 amino acids. Trimming removed 4 bases at V and 6 bases at J, with 13 bases between.

V gene TRBV9 combines with J gene TRBJ2-6; D possibly corresponds to TRBD1 (5 bases). The CDR3 consists of 17 residues. V lost 0 bases and J lost 1, with 11 bases in between. Germline V gene data show CDR1 as SGDLS and CDR2 as YYNGEE. CDR3: CASSVGSGASGANVLTF. CDR3 nucleotide sequence: TGTGCCAGCAGCGTAGGGTCTGGGGCTTCTGGGGCCAACGTCCTGACTTTC.

The rearrangement uses TRBV2 and TRBJ2-1; perhaps D is TRBD1 or TRBD2 (5 bases each). Germline V lookup: CDR1 SNHLY, CDR2 FYNNEI. The CDR3 contains 13 residues. V lost 7 bases to trimming and J lost 10 bases, with 17 bases between them. CDR3 sequence reads: CASNGDGEAEQFF. The CDR3 DNA reads TGTGCCAGCAATGGGGACGGTGAAGCGGAGCAGTTCTTC.

This clone was seen a few times. The J gene is TRBJ2-7, the V gene TRBV19; D is unclear. V gave up 9 bases and J gave up 3 bases, with 3 bases separating them. The CDR3 runs 9 residues. Germline lookup yields CDR1 LNHDA and CDR2 SQIVND (reference sequence). CDR3 in DNA: TGTGCCAGGGGCTACGAGCAGTACTTC. It is translated as CARGYEQYF.

This clone was detected only a few times. The DNA for the CDR3 is TGTGCCAGCAGCCAAACCCTCGGTTCCGGGGAGCTGTTTTTT. Its protein product is CASSQTLGSGELFF. The V call is TRBV7-2, the J call TRBJ2-2; D unclear. The V gene's germline CDR1 is SGHTA and CDR2 FQGNSA. Trimming took 5 bases from V and 6 from J, leaving 13 bases between them. CDR3 size: 14 residues.

The chain employs TRBV30 and TRBJ2-7; 11 nucleotides line up with TRBD1. The CDR3 sequence is 14 residues long. V trimming: 2 bases; J trimming: 4 bases; junction bases outside the gene matches: 4. Per germline, CDR1 GTSNPN and CDR2 SVGIG (reference sequence). CDR3 amino acids: CAWSLDRGLYEQYF. CDR3 nucleotide sequence: TGTGCCTGGAGTCTGGACAGGGGGCTATACGAGCAGTACTTC.

Details on this clone: Other DNA sequences within the sample encode an identical CDR3. The gene calls are TRBV27 and TRBJ2-7, with D perhaps matching TRBD1 (6 bases). The CDR3 is made up of 14 amino acids. The V and J ends lost 2 bases and 2 bases respectively, with 10 bases between them. The V gene's germline CDR1 is MNHEY and CDR2 SMNVEV (reference sequence). CDR3 coding DNA: TGTGCCAGCAGTTTAAGGGGGAGTCCCTACGAGCAGTACTTC. It encodes CASSLRGSPYEQYF.